The rows below give T cell receptor beta chains drawn from one sample of a study of blood T cells in healthy people across ages. TCRdb independently ran MiXCR on the 5' RACE reads; one entry per CDR3 protein. In the table there are over a million distinct CDR3 sequences, 40% to 50% of which are singletons. Sequenced: blood. These receptors were taken from a woman between 18 and 29 years old in good health. CDR3s include the opening cysteine and the closing phenylalanine or tryptophan. Each record gives: clone size, V gene, D gene, J gene, CDR3 DNA, CDR3 protein. A D gene is named only where the DNA matches it firmly. Clone size, where shown, is once, few, many, or a class for clones that have expanded.

>.|TRBV27|.|TRBJ2-7
TGTACCAGCAGCAAAAAGCAGTACTTC
CTSSKKQYF
>.|TRBV9|.|TRBJ2-5
TGTGCCAGCAGCGTAAAGGGGACCCAGTACTTC
CASSVKGTQYF
>.|TRBV6-1|TRBD2|TRBJ2-7
TGTGCCAGCAGCCGGGAGGTTAAGTCCTACGAGCAGTACTTC
CASSREVKSYEQYF
>.|TRBV12-3/TRBV12-4|.|TRBJ1-3
TGTGCCAGCTTAGGGGCAAACGGCGACACCATATATTTT
CASLGANGDTIYF
>.|TRBV18|.|TRBJ2-5
TGTGCCAGCTCACGGAGGGGGGATCGACAAGAGACCCAGTACTTC
CASSRRGDRQETQYF
>.|TRBV7-6|.|TRBJ2-2
TGTGCCAGCAGCTTATCCACAGGGAACACCGGGGAGCTGTTTTTT
CASSLSTGNTGELFF
>.|TRBV6-5|TRBD2|TRBJ2-1
TGTGCCAGCAGTTACGCGCTAGCGGGAGTCAATGAGCAGTTCTTC
CASSYALAGVNEQFF
>few|TRBV10-3|.|TRBJ2-3
TGTGCCATCAGTGAGTCGTCTAGCACGAGCACAGATACGCAGTATTTT
CAISESSSTSTDTQYF
>.|TRBV5-1|.|TRBJ2-7
TGCGCCAGCAGCGAGGGTGGTGACTACGAGCAGTACTTC
CASSEGGDYEQYF
>.|TRBV28|TRBD1|TRBJ2-5
TGTGCCAGCAGTTTTGAGAAAGGACAGGGGGTGTGGGAGACCCAGTACTTC
CASSFEKGQGVWETQYF
>few|TRBV14|TRBD2|TRBJ2-1
TGTGCCAGCAGCCACTATGCGGGGGTTTCTTACAATGAGCAGTTCTTC
CASSHYAGVSYNEQFF
>few|TRBV20-1|.|TRBJ2-7
TGCAGTGCTCAGGACAGAGCCTACGAGCAGTACTTC
CSAQDRAYEQYF
>many|TRBV28|.|TRBJ2-5
TGTGCCAGCGGCCCGGAGGGTGAGTGGCCGAAGACCCAGTACTTC
CASGPEGEWPKTQYF
>.|TRBV10-3|TRBD1|TRBJ1-2
TGTGCCATCAGTGAGTCGGGACAGACCTATGGCTACACCTTC
CAISESGQTYGYTF
>.|TRBV12-3/TRBV12-4|.|TRBJ2-3
TGTGCCAGCAGTTTAGGGGGCGTTGGTACGCAGTATTTT
CASSLGGVGTQYF
>few|TRBV4-2|.|TRBJ2-3
TGTGCCAGCAGCCAAGATTTGGTAGCGAGCACAGATACGCAGTATTTT
CASSQDLVASTDTQYF
>.|TRBV5-6|.|TRBJ1-2
TGTGCCAGCAACCGGAGTCCCCTGGATCACTATGGCTACACCTTC
CASNRSPLDHYGYTF
>.|TRBV6-5|.|TRBJ2-3
TGTGCCAGCAGTTACTCGATGGTAATCGATACGCAGTATTTT
CASSYSMVIDTQYF
>many|TRBV7-9|TRBD2|TRBJ2-5
TGTGCCAGCAGCGAGGGGACTAGCGAACAAGAGACCCAGTACTTC
CASSEGTSEQETQYF
>few|TRBV7-2|.|TRBJ2-3
TGTGCCAGCAGCTTTTTTTCAGGACCCGAGGGAGATACGCAGTATTTT
CASSFFSGPEGDTQYF
>.|TRBV6-1|.|TRBJ1-5
TGTGCCAGCGGGACCTTCTCGCCCCAGCATTTT
CASGTFSPQHF
>.|TRBV2|TRBD1|TRBJ1-6
TGTGCCAGCAAGTCGCAGGGGACAGGGAATTCACCCCTCCACTTT
CASKSQGTGNSPLHF
>.|TRBV7-2|.|TRBJ1-3
TGTGCCAGCAGCGGAAGGATCTCTGGAAACACCATATATTTT
CASSGRISGNTIYF
>.|TRBV7-7|.|TRBJ2-5
TGTGCCAGCAGCTCTTCCGACGGAGCGACCCAGTACTTC
CASSSSDGATQYF
>few|TRBV5-1|.|TRBJ1-3
TGCGCCAGCAGCTTGGCCGGGAATGGAAACACCATATATTTT
CASSLAGNGNTIYF
>.|TRBV7-2|TRBD2|TRBJ2-1
TGTGCCAGCAGCTTCGGGCTAGCGGGGACCTCCCATGAGCAGTTCTTC
CASSFGLAGTSHEQFF
>few|TRBV12-3/TRBV12-4|.|TRBJ1-5
TGTGCCAGCAGTGGGGGGGGGTCGGGCAATCAGCCCCAGCATTTT
CASSGGGSGNQPQHF
>.|TRBV7-3|.|TRBJ2-1
TGTGCCAACAGCAAGACTAGCTCCTACAATGAGCAGTTCTTC
CANSKTSSYNEQFF
>.|TRBV7-9|.|TRBJ2-7
TGTGCCAGCAGCTTTCCTTATGGACGAAGCTCCTACGAGCAGTACTTC
CASSFPYGRSSYEQYF
>few|TRBV7-9|TRBD2|TRBJ2-5
TGTGCCAGCAGCTTAGTGGCGGGAGGTCTCCCTGAGCAGTACTTC
CASSLVAGGLPEQYF
>once|TRBV12-3/TRBV12-4|.|TRBJ2-2
TGTGCCAGCAGCGGCGGGAAGGCCCCCGCGGACACCGGGGAGCTGTTTTTT
CASSGGKAPADTGELFF
>.|TRBV20-1|.|TRBJ1-5
TGCAGTGCTAGTACGACAGAGAATCAGCCCCAGCATTTT
CSASTTENQPQHF
>.|TRBV6-5|.|TRBJ1-2
TGTGCCAGCAGATCACAGAGCTATGGCTACACCTTC
CASRSQSYGYTF
>few|TRBV27|TRBD1|TRBJ1-2
TGTGCCAGCAGTTTATCGTCGGGGACAGGGGTCCCTTATGGCTACACCTTC
CASSLSSGTGVPYGYTF
>.|TRBV20-1|.|TRBJ2-1
TGCAGTGCTAGAGATCCCCAATTTCCTTCCTACAATGAGCAGTTCTTC
CSARDPQFPSYNEQFF
>.|TRBV7-2|.|TRBJ2-3
TGTGCCAGCAGCTTAGAAGGGGTCGGTTTGGATACGCAGTATTTT
CASSLEGVGLDTQYF
>many|TRBV6-4|.|TRBJ1-1
TGTGCCAGCAGTGACTCTGGGGAGGGAAACACTGAAGCTTTCTTT
CASSDSGEGNTEAFF
>.|TRBV10-2|TRBD1|TRBJ2-7
TGCGCCAGCAGTGATCTCGGGACAGGGGGTTCCCCCTCCTACGAGCAGTACTTC
CASSDLGTGGSPSYEQYF
>.|TRBV27|.|TRBJ2-7
TGTGCCAGCAGTCCTCGCCCCCGTCCGCAGTCCTACGAGCAGTACTTC
CASSPRPRPQSYEQYF
>few|TRBV7-9|TRBD2|TRBJ2-7
TGTGCCAGCAGTTCACTAGCGGTGGGCCTCTACGAGCAGTACTTC
CASSSLAVGLYEQYF
>few|TRBV12-3/TRBV12-4|TRBD1|TRBJ1-5
TGTGCCAGCAGTTACCAGGGGGTTGGCAATCAGCCCCAGCATTTT
CASSYQGVGNQPQHF
>.|TRBV10-3|.|TRBJ2-1
TGTGCCATCAGTCGGGACTGGGGAGTTGGTGAGCAGTTCTTC
CAISRDWGVGEQFF
>.|TRBV7-2|.|TRBJ2-1
TGTGCCAGCAGCCGCGAGGGCGGGGGCCCCTACAATGTGCAGTTCTTC
CASSREGGGPYNVQFF
>.|TRBV20-1|TRBD2|TRBJ2-3
TGCAGTGCTAAAAAAGGTAGCGGGGTGGGCACAGATACGCAGTATTTT
CSAKKGSGVGTDTQYF
>.|TRBV7-2|.|TRBJ1-1
TGTGCCAGCAGCTTAAAGGATAGGGCTTTCTTT
CASSLKDRAFF
>few|TRBV20-1|.|TRBJ2-4
TGCAGTGCTACCCGGGAGTACATTCAGTACTTC
CSATREYIQYF
>.|TRBV28|.|TRBJ1-3
TGTGCCAGCAGTACCCCAGGGAACACCATATATTTT
CASSTPGNTIYF
>.|TRBV2|TRBD1|TRBJ1-6
TGTGCCAGCTTCCCGGACAGGGGCTTTGGTTCACCCCTCCACTTT
CASFPDRGFGSPLHF
>.|TRBV2|.|TRBJ2-3
TGTGCCAGCAGCGTCATAGAGGCTGGGACAGATACGCAGTATTTT
CASSVIEAGTDTQYF
>.|TRBV2|TRBD1|TRBJ1-2
TGTGCCGACCCTAACAGGGGTGACTATGGCTACACCTTC
CADPNRGDYGYTF
>.|TRBV7-6|.|TRBJ2-7
TGTGCCAGCAGCTTAGATGGGGGGCGGTCGTTGGACAATGAGCAGTACTTC
CASSLDGGRSLDNEQYF
>.|TRBV7-2|.|TRBJ1-5
TGTGCCAGCAGCGCCCCTCGGGGGGCCTATAGCAATCAGCCCCAGCATTTT
CASSAPRGAYSNQPQHF
>.|TRBV6-2/TRBV6-3|.|TRBJ1-1
TGTGTCAGCAGTTTCCTGGGGGCAAGCACTGAAGCTTTCTTT
CVSSFLGASTEAFF
>.|TRBV11-2|TRBD2|TRBJ2-5
TGTGCCAGCAGCTTATTGGTAGCGGGAATGGCAGAGACCCAGTACTTC
CASSLLVAGMAETQYF
>.|TRBV27|.|TRBJ2-1
TGTGCCAGCAGTTTCTTCGGAGTGGAGCAGTTCTTC
CASSFFGVEQFF
>.|TRBV6-1|.|TRBJ1-2
TGTGCCAGCAGTGAAGCGCGATGGAGACAGGTCAGGAGATCTAACTATGGCTACACCTTC
CASSEARWRQVRRSNYGYTF
>.|TRBV20-1|.|TRBJ1-5
TGCAGTGCTAAGGGCCAGCCCCAGCATTTT
CSAKGQPQHF
>once|TRBV3-1|.|TRBJ2-5
TGTGCCAGCGAACCGGGACCGGATTATGTGACCCAGTACTTC
CASEPGPDYVTQYF
>.|TRBV3-1|.|TRBJ1-1
TGTGCCAGCACCGCTCGGGGACACTCTGAAGCTTTCTTT
CASTARGHSEAFF